This T cell receptor beta chain was sequenced in a study of blood T cell repertoires in COVID-19. The authors' processing: Estimated nucleated cell counts came from reference gene primer amplification. TCRdb keeps only in-frame clones here, not all; method: immunoSEQ multiplex PCR. V and J calls and clone size are given by that table; D and trimming were obtained from the DNA. The sample has under 250,000 clones, 65% to 85% seen once. Trimming stripped 0 bases from V and 0 bases from J, with 11 bases between. The CDR3 sequence is 17 residues long. Germline V gene lookup returns CDR1 KGHSH and CDR2 LQKENI.

The chain is built from TRBV18 and TRBJ2-2; D perhaps matches TRBD2 (5 bases). This clonotype was sampled from a man in his forties with active or convalescent COVID-19. Sequenced input: peripheral blood. The CDR3 nucleotides are TGTGCCAGCTCACCACCGGAAGGAGGACCGAACACCGGGGAGCTGTTTTTT. Translating it yields CASSPPEGGPNTGELFF.